This entry describes one T cell receptor beta chain. This entry comes from a study of blood T cell repertoires in COVID-19. Study details: T cells, B-cell-depleted T cells, or PBMCs provided the cDNA or gDNA that served as material.

Using immunoSEQ multiplex PCR, the repertoire was profiled, and TCRdb retains in-frame clones only, with some absent. The sample carries fewer than 200,000 clones, roughly nine tenths recorded once. The CDR3 is 16 residues long. Germline V gene sequence: CDR1 SEHNR, CDR2 FQNEAQ (reference sequence). The V end lost 4 bases, the J end lost 0 bases, and 15 bases lay between the germline ends. The rearrangement joins TRBV7-9 to TRBJ1-1, with D possibly TRBD1 on 5 matching bases. The sequence derives from a man younger than 35 who had recovered from COVID-19. Material: peripheral blood. CDR3 amino acids: CASSSRQLVMNTEAFF. The CDR3 coding sequence is TGTGCCAGCAGCTCGAGACAGCTAGTTATGAACACTGAAGCTTTCTTT.